This TCR beta chain appears in the sequencing data of a study of blood T cell repertoires in COVID-19. About the research overall: PBMCs, B-cell-depleted T cells, or T cells provided the cDNA or gDNA that made up the material.

How the authors handled the data: Counts of nucleated cells, estimated from reference gene primer amplification, were obtained. The table came from immunoSEQ multiplex PCR; TCRdb's copy has only in-frame clones and leaves some out. V, J and clone size were drawn from that table, and D and trimming were deduced from the DNA. Of 200,000 to 250,000 clones listed, almost 90% were seen once; the top ten hold around 1.5%. Germline V gives CDR1 SNHLY, CDR2 FYNNEI. The CDR3 consists of 14 residues. Trimming removed 2 bases from V and 8 bases from J, with 12 bases in between. The sequenced sample consisted of peripheral blood. The clonotype originates from a man younger than 30 with active or convalescent COVID-19. V gene TRBV2 combines with J gene TRBJ1-4; D might be TRBD1 (5 bases). The DNA of the CDR3 is TGTGCCAGCAGTGAACAGGGTCTGCGGGAAAAACTGTTTTTT. It encodes CASSEQGLREKLFF.